This entry lists 21 T cell receptor beta chains sequenced from one sample in a study of T cell changes during pregnancy in multiple sclerosis (dated by TCRdb to between 2018 and 2021). The library was generated by the immunoSEQ multiplex PCR assay. The immuneACCESS repertoire file appears here via TCRdb, limited to in-frame rearrangements. These files lack a portion of the clones; in checked studies, under half of the deficit traces to unresolved V genes, and the cause of the others is not known. This sample has 35,000 to 40,000 clones in its table, and around nine tenths of those were observed once. The ten most abundant clones make up over 0.3% of the sample. Sequencing was performed on CD4+ T cells from peripheral blood mononuclear cells, taken in the third trimester of pregnancy. Every receptor here comes from a female donor in good health, enrolled as a control in a pregnancy study.

The gene calls are TRBV28 and TRBJ1-2, with D possibly being TRBD1 (5 bases). Per the germline V gene, CDR1 is MDHEN and CDR2 is SYDVKM. V lost 11 bases and J lost 5, with 24 bases in between. The CDR3 is made up of 15 amino acids. The CDR3 is CAAKTGTLLGYGYTF. In nucleotides, the CDR3 is TGTGCCGCAAAAACAGGCACCCTTTTGGGGTATGGCTACACCTTC.

The rearrangement joins TRBV7-2 to TRBJ2-7; TRBD1 is a possible D gene (6 bases). CDR3 length: 13 amino acids. With 5 bases removed from V and 4 bases from J, the gap between germline ends came to 12 bases. Germline-derived CDR1 and CDR2 are SGHTA and FQGNSA. CDR3 in DNA: TGTGCCAGCAGCCCCGGACAGTGGTACGAGCAGTACTTC. Translated, it gives CASSPGQWYEQYF. Variable domain in full (rest from reference TRBV7-2 and TRBJ2-7): GAGVSQSPSNKVTEKGKDVELRCDPISGHTALYWYRQSLGQGLEFLIYFQGNSAPDKSGLPSDRFSAERTGGSVSTLTIQRTQQEDSAVYLCASSPGQWYEQYFGPGTRLTVT.

This chain uses TRBV29-1 with TRBJ2-6; D not certain. Trimming removed 4 bases from V and 2 bases from J, with 6 bases in between. Per the germline V gene, CDR1 is SQVTM and CDR2 is ANQGSEA. CDR3 length: 13 residues. In DNA form, the CDR3 reads TGCAGCGTTGCGGGTGCTGGGGCCAACGTCCTGACTTTC. Translating gives CSVAGAGANVLTF.

The rearrangement links TRBV19 to TRBJ2-3; weak D call: TRBD2 (6 bases). With 7 bases removed from V and 0 bases from J, the gap between germline ends came to 14 bases. CDR3 length: 15 residues. In germline, CDR1 is LNHDA, CDR2 SQIVND (reference sequence). CDR3 protein: CASNGGDSSTDTQYF. The CDR3 nucleotides are TGTGCCAGTAATGGTGGGGACTCTAGCACAGATACGCAGTATTTT. The full variable domain, in which reference TRBV19 and TRBJ2-3 provide the parts outside the CDR3, is DGGITQSPKYLFRKEGQNVTLSCEQNLNHDAMYWYRQDPGQGLRLIYYSQIVNDFQKGDIAEGYSVSREKKESFPLTVTSAQKNPTAFYLCASNGGDSSTDTQYFGPGTRLTVL.

The V call is TRBV5-6, the J call TRBJ2-7; 7 nucleotides align to TRBD1. The CDR3 has 15 residues. With 0 bases clipped from V and 2 bases from J, the junction kept 5 bases outside the gene matches. CDR1 and CDR2 from the germline V gene are SGHDT and YYEEEE. CDR3 in DNA: TGTGCCAGCAGCTTGGTCGGGACAGAAACCTACGAGCAGTACTTC. Translated, it gives CASSLVGTETYEQYF. The complete variable domain, with remaining parts taken from reference TRBV5-6 and TRBJ2-7, reads DAGVTQSPTHLIKTRGQQVTLRCSPKSGHDTVSWYQQALGQGPQFIFQYYEEEERQRGNFPDRFSGHQFPNYSSELNVNALLLGDSALYLCASSLVGTETYEQYFGPGTRLTVT.

The chain carries TRBV21-1 and TRBJ1-5; the DNA was not compared with TRBD1, the D call given in the table. TRBV21-1 is tagged as a pseudogene. The CDR3 is 20 residues long. CDR3: CASSKITDRGSWRSNQPQHF. In DNA, the CDR3 is TGTGCCAGCAGCAAAATTACGGACAGGGGTTCGTGGCGTAGCAATCAGCCCCAGCATTTT.

The genes are TRBV7-9 and TRBJ2-1; 7 nucleotides line up with TRBD1. The V segment lost 11 bases and the J segment 0 bases; nucleotides outside the gene matches: 10. Germline V gene lookup returns CDR1 SEHNR and CDR2 FQNEAQ (reference sequence). The CDR3 is 15 amino acids. In DNA, the CDR3 is TGTGCCGTGGGGACAGCAGGGAGCTCCTACAATGAGCAGTTCTTC. It yields the protein CAVGTAGSSYNEQFF.

The chain carries TRBV28 and TRBJ2-1, with 9 bases lining up with TRBD2. Germline V gene lookup returns CDR1 MDHEN and CDR2 SYDVKM. V lost 6 bases, J lost 9 bases, and 12 bases stayed unmatched. The CDR3 covers 15 residues. The CDR3 sequence: CASRIAGAGRVEQFF. CDR3 coding DNA: TGTGCCAGCAGAATAGCGGGAGCCGGCAGGGTTGAGCAGTTCTTC.

V usage is TRBV10-2 and J usage is TRBJ2-7, with a possible D match to TRBD1 (6 bases). CDR3 length equals 14 residues. Germline-derived CDR1 and CDR2 are WSHSY and SAAADI. V was clipped by 6 bases and J by 4 bases, with 16 bases between them. The CDR3 nucleotides read TGCGCCAGCAGAGGGGTGAACAGGGCGTACGAGCAGTACTTC. Protein product: CASRGVNRAYEQYF.

This chain uses TRBV4-1 with TRBJ1-2; D might be TRBD1 (6 bases). The CDR3 contains 17 residues. Between the trimmed V and J ends, which lost 1 base and 2 bases, there was a span of 17 bases. Germline CDR1 and CDR2: MGHRA and YSYEKL. Written as DNA, the CDR3 is TGCGCCAGCAGCCAAGTTTCCGGCAGGGGACGCAACTATGGCTACACCTTC. This translates into CASSQVSGRGRNYGYTF.

The rearrangement uses TRBV7-2 and TRBJ2-5, with 9 bases fitting TRBD2. V gave up 1 base and J gave up 8 bases; unmatched junction bases: 2. Germline values: CDR1 SGHTA, CDR2 FQGNSA. The CDR3 extends over 13 amino acids. DNA of the CDR3: TGTGCCAGCAGCTTAGGGGGACTAGCAACCCAGTACTTC. Amino acids: CASSLGGLATQYF.

This chain links TRBV7-9 with TRBJ2-7; D may be TRBD1 (5 bases). Germline lookup yields CDR1 SEHNR and CDR2 FQNEAQ (reference sequence). V dropped 5 bases and J dropped 1 base, with 12 bases sitting between them. CDR3 length equals 14 residues. CDR3 residues: CASSGDQGSYEQYF. As DNA, the CDR3 is TGTGCCAGCAGCGGCGATCAGGGTTCCTACGAGCAGTACTTC.

V and J are TRBV11-3 and TRBJ2-2; TRBD2 matches at 7 bases. Germline V CDR1 and CDR2: SGHNT, YENEEA. This CDR3 is built from 15 residues. V was clipped by 9 bases and J by 6 bases; unmatched bases: 13. This chain's CDR3 is CASTDRLAGAGELFF. DNA of the CDR3: TGTGCCAGTACTGACCGACTAGCTGGGGCCGGGGAGCTGTTTTTT. The full variable domain, rest sourced from reference TRBV11-3 and TRBJ2-2, is EAGVVQSPRYKIIEKKQPVAFWCNPISGHNTLYWYLQNLGQGPELLIRYENEEAVDDSQLPKDRFSAERLKGVDSTLKIQPAELGDSAVYLCASTDRLAGAGELFFGEGSRLTVL.

This clone was detected only once. This chain joins TRBV19 and TRBJ1-1, with D possibly being TRBD1 (6 bases). The CDR3 totals 14 residues. CDR1 is LNHDA and CDR2 is SQIVND in the germline V gene (reference sequence). Trimming pared 7 bases from V and 5 bases from J, leaving 17 bases between. The CDR3 is CASMRDIWGTEAFF. Here the CDR3 DNA reads TGTGCCAGTATGAGGGACATCTGGGGGACTGAAGCTTTCTTT.

This clone has a handful of counts. V usage is TRBV29-1 and J usage is TRBJ1-1, with D unresolved. V was shortened by 4 bases and J by 1 base, with 4 bases between the two germline ends. The CDR3 runs to 11 residues. The germline V gene encodes CDR1 SQVTM and CDR2 ANQGSEA. DNA for the CDR3: TGCAGCGTTGGTCGGAACACTGAAGCTTTCTTT. This translates into CSVGRNTEAFF.

This clone was counted a single time. The rearrangement uses TRBV5-1 and TRBJ1-1; D not certain. The V end lost 4 bases, the J end lost 4 bases, and 11 bases lay between the germline ends. Germline V CDR1 and CDR2: SGHRS, YFSETQ. This CDR3 region has 13 residues. CDR3 sequence reads: CASSPTISTEAFF. The CDR3 nucleotides are TGCGCCAGCAGCCCGACAATTAGCACTGAAGCTTTCTTT.

The DNA of the CDR3 is TGTGCCACCAGCCCCAGGGAATTTGTCTATGGCTACACCTTC. Protein sequence: CATSPREFVYGYTF. The J gene is TRBJ1-2, the V gene TRBV15, with D possibly TRBD1 on 5 matching bases. The germline V gene has CDR1 LNHNV and CDR2 YYDKDF (reference sequence). This CDR3 region has 14 residues. V lost 5 bases to trimming and J lost 4 bases, with 14 bases between them. The variable domain in full, with the rest retrieved from reference TRBV15 and TRBJ1-2, is DAMVIQNPRYQVTQFGKPVTLSCSQTLNHNVMYWYQQKSSQAPKLLFHYYDKDFNNEADTPDNFQSRRPNTSFCFLDIRSPGLGDTAMYLCATSPREFVYGYTFGSGTRLTVV.

This clone was recorded a few times. V and J are TRBV5-8 and TRBJ1-2, with 7 nucleotides matching TRBD1. This CDR3 comprises 16 residues. Germline CDR1 SGHTS, CDR2 YDEGEE. V was pared by 4 bases and J by 0 bases, with 9 bases of the junction left unmatched. CDR3 residues: CASSRNRGSPNYGYTF. The DNA for the CDR3 is TGTGCCAGCAGCAGGAACAGGGGAAGTCCTAACTATGGCTACACCTTC.

The chain joins TRBV7-8 to TRBJ1-5; D is undetermined. The ends were cut back, 6 bases at V and 4 bases at J, with 10 bases in the middle. This CDR3 region has 13 residues. Per germline, CDR1 SGHVS and CDR2 FQNEAQ. The chain's CDR3 is CASRSDWNQPQHF. DNA for the CDR3: TGTGCCAGCAGGTCGGACTGGAATCAGCCCCAGCATTTT.

This clone was detected once. Here the CDR3 reads CASSQGGLFSGANVLTF. The CDR3 DNA is TGCGCCAGCAGCCAAGGAGGACTGTTCTCTGGGGCCAACGTCCTGACTTTC. The rearrangement uses TRBV4-1 and TRBJ2-6; TRBD2 is a possible D gene (5 bases). Per the germline V gene, CDR1 is MGHRA and CDR2 is YSYEKL. V was trimmed by 1 base and J by 0 bases, leaving 10 bases between them. The CDR3 extends over 17 amino acids.

For the CDR3, the DNA is TGTGCCAGCAGTTCCTTAGGGGGGGGAAGGTCAAATGAGCAGTTCTTC. Its protein is CASSSLGGGRSNEQFF. The rearrangement uses TRBV6-5 and TRBJ2-1, with a tentative D call TRBD2 (7 bases). This CDR3 comprises 16 residues. The ends were cut back, 4 bases at V and 7 bases at J, with 20 bases in the middle. Germline-derived CDR1 and CDR2 are MNHEY and SVGAGI.